A single sample gave rise to the 2 T cell receptor beta chains below, sequenced in a study of CD8+ T cells in alopecia areata. RNA was isolated and reverse transcribed to cDNA, the sequencing template. Sequencing used immunoSEQ multiplex PCR; TCRdb keeps in-frame clones, though not all of them. Counted here are approximately 40,000 clones, around half occurring once; the ten biggest clones make up roughly 1.8%. For about 5 of the biomarker-study patients, the CD4+ cells were further sorted so as to obtain CD25+CD127- cells. The sequencing input was CD4+ Tregs sorted from blood. Every receptor here comes from a human donor with alopecia areata.

J is TRBJ2-1 and V is TRBV5-1; D uncertain. The ends were cut back, 0 bases at V and 1 base at J, with 8 bases in the middle. Germline CDR1 and CDR2: SGHRS and YFSETQ. This CDR3 is 15 amino acids long. The CDR3 loop reads CASSLDGPSYNEQFF. The DNA for the CDR3 is TGCGCCAGCAGCTTGGACGGGCCATCCTACAATGAGCAGTTCTTC.

This rearrangement joins TRBV9 to TRBJ2-2, with 11 bases lining up with TRBD2. From germline, CDR1 is SGDLS and CDR2 YYNGEE. With 0 bases clipped from V and 6 bases from J, the junction kept 1 base outside the gene matches. CDR3 length equals 15 residues. Written as DNA, the CDR3 is TGTGCCAGCAGCGTAGAACTAGCGGGAGCCGGGGAGCTGTTTTTT. Protein sequence: CASSVELAGAGELFF.